Below are 4 T cell receptor beta chains sequenced from a single sample in a study of CD8+CD57+ T cells in acquired aplastic anemia. The sequenced patients had an expansion of CD8+CD57+ cells seen by flow cytometry. According to the study, genomic DNA was the template for TCR beta VDJ and CDR3 profiling. TCRdb used MiXCR to reprocess the reads, holding one entry per CDR3 protein. The sample yields 150,000 to 170,000 distinct CDR3 sequences, approximately 52% seen once. Sample: sorted CD4+, CD8+, or CD8+CD57+ T cells (not recorded which) from PBMCs. The receptors originated from a human donor with aplastic anemia.

Turning to this clonotype: A read error is likely, as this CDR3 ends without the conserved phenylalanine or tryptophan. The chain uses TRBV15 and TRBJ2-5; D unclear. Per germline, CDR1 LNHNV and CDR2 YYDKDF (reference sequence). V was shortened by 0 bases and J by 5 bases, with 16 bases between the two germline ends. The CDR3 totals 16 residues. Here the CDR3 reads CATSRDLLGVGETQYS. In nucleotides, the CDR3 is TGTGCCACCAGCAGAGATCTTTTGGGTGTCGGCGAGACCCAGTACTCC.

This clonotype came up many times. The chain uses TRBV9 and TRBJ2-2, with 9 bases identical to TRBD2. V was pared by 0 bases and J by 4 bases, with 4 bases of the junction left unmatched. The CDR3 has 16 residues. Germline CDR1 reads SGDLS; CDR2 reads YYNGEE. CDR3 protein: CASSVARAGGTGELFF. The CDR3, as DNA: TGTGCCAGCAGCGTAGCTAGAGCGGGGGGCACCGGGGAGCTGTTTTTT.

This clonotype was seen at least ten times. This chain connects TRBV5-5 to TRBJ1-1; D not resolved. CDR3 length equals 16 residues. The V end was cut by 1 base, the J end by 0 bases, with 13 bases between. Germline V lookup: CDR1 SGHKS, CDR2 YYEKEE (reference sequence). CDR3 sequence: CASSLKFQAVNTEAFF. The DNA of the CDR3 is TGTGCCAGCAGCTTGAAGTTCCAGGCGGTGAACACTGAAGCTTTCTTT.

In regard to this clonotype: With a much larger clone just one base away, this may be a read error. The conserved phenylalanine or tryptophan is not found at the CDR3 terminus, so this likely reflects a read error. The chain is built from TRBV13 and TRBJ2-1, with D unclear. Trimming stripped 0 bases from V and 8 bases from J, with 11 bases between. The CDR3 has 14 amino acids. Germline V gene data show CDR1 as PRHDT and CDR2 as FYEKMQ (reference sequence). CDR3 region: CASSLGTFGDEQFL. The CDR3 DNA sequence: TGTGCCAGCAGCTTAGGAACCTTTGGGGATGAGCAGTTCCTC.